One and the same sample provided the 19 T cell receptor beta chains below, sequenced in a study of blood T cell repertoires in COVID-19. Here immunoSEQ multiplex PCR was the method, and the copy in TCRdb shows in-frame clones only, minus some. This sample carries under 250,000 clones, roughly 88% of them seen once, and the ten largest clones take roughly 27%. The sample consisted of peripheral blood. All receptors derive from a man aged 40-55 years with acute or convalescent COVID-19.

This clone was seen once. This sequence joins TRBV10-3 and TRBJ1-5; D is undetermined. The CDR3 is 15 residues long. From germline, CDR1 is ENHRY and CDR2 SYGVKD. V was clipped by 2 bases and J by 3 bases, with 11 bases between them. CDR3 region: CAISEAPANNQPQHF. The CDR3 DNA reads TGTGCCATCAGTGAGGCTCCTGCTAACAATCAGCCCCAGCATTTT.

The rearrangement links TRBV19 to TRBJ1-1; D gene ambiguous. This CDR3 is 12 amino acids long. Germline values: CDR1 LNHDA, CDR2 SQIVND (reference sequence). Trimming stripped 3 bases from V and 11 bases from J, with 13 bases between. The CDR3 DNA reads TGTGCCAGTAGTATTTCTGCAACTATGGCTTTCTTT. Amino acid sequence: CASSISATMAFF.

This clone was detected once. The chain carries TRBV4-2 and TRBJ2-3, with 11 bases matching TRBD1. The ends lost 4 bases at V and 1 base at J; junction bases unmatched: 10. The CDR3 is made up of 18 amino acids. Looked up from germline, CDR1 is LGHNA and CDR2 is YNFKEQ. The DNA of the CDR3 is TGTGCCAGCAGCCCGATAATCCGGACAGGGGGCCGCACAGATACGCAGTATTTT. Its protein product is CASSPIIRTGGRTDTQYF.

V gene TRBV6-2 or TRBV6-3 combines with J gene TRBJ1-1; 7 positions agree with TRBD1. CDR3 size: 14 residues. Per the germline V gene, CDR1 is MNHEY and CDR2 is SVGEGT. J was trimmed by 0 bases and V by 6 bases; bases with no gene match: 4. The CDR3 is CASSKTGLNTEAFF. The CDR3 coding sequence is TGTGCCAGCAGCAAGACAGGGTTGAACACTGAAGCTTTCTTT.

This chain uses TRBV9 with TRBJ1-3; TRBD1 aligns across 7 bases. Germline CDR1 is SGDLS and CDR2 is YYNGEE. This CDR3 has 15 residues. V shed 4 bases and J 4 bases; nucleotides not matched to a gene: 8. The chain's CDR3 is CASSPKRTGGNTIYF. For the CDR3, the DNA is TGTGCCAGCAGCCCTAAACGGACAGGCGGAAACACCATATATTTT.

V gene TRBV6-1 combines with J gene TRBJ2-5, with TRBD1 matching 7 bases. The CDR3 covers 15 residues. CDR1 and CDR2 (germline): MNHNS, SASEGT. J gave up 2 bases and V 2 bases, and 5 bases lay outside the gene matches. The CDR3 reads CASSETGRGQETQYF. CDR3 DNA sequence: TGTGCCAGCAGTGAAACTGGCAGGGGGCAAGAGACCCAGTACTTC.

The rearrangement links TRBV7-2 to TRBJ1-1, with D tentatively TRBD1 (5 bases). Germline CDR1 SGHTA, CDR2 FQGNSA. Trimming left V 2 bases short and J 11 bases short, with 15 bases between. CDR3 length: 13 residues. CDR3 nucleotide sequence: TGTGCCAGCAGCTTAACAGCCCGGGGGACTGCTTTCTTT. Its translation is CASSLTARGTAFF.

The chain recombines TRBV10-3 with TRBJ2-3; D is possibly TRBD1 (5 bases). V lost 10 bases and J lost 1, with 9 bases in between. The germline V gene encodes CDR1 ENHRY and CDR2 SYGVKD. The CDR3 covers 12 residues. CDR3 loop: CATGAGTDTQYF. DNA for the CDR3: TGTGCCACTGGGGCTGGCACAGATACGCAGTATTTT.

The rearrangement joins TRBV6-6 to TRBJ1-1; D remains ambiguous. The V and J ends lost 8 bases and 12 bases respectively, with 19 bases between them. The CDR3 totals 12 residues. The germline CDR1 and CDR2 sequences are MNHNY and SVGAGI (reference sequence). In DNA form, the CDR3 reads TGTGCCAGCCAAAAAGTGGAGGGTGGCACTTTCTTT. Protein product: CASQKVEGGTFF.

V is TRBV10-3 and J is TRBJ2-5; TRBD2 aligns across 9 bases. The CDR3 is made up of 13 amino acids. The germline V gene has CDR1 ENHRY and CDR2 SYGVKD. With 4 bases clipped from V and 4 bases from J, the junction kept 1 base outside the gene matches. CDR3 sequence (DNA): TGTGCCATCAGTGGTAGCGGGGGAGAGACCCAGTACTTC. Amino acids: CAISGSGGETQYF.

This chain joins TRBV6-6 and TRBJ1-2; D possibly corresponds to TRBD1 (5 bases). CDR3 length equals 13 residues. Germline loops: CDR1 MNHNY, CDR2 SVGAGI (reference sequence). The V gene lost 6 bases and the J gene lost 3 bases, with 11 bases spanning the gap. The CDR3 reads CASSRAGDYGYTF. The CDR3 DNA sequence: TGTGCCAGCAGCCGGGCGGGGGACTATGGCTACACCTTC.

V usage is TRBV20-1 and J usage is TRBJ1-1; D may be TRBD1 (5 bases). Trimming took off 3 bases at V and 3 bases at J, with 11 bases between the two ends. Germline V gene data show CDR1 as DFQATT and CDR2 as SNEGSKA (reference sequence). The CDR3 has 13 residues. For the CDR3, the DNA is TGCAGTGCTAGTAAGGGGAGGGACACTGAAGCTTTCTTT. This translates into CSASKGRDTEAFF.

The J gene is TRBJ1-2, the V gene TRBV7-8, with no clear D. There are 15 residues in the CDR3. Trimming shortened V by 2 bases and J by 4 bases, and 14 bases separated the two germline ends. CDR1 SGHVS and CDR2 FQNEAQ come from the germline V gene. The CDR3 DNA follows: TGTGCCAGCAGCTTATCTACCTTCGGCGGCTATGGCTACACCTTC. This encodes CASSLSTFGGYGYTF.

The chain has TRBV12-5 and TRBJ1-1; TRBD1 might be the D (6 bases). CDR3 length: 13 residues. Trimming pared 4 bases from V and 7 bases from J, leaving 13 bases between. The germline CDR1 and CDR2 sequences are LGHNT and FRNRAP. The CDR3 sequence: CASGSRGYGEAFF. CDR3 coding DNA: TGTGCTAGTGGTTCTAGGGGGTACGGTGAAGCTTTCTTT. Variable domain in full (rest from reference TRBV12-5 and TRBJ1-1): DARVTQTPRHKVTEMGQEVTMRCQPILGHNTVFWYRQTMMQGLELLAYFRNRAPLDDSGMPKDRFSAEMPDATLATLKIQPSEPRDSAVYFCASGSRGYGEAFFGQGTRLTVV.

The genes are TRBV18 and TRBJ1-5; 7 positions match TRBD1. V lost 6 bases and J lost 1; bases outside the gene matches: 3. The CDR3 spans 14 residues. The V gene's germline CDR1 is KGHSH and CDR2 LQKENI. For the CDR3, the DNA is TGTGCCAGCTCCGGGGGACAGAGCAATCAGCCCCAGCATTTT. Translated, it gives CASSGGQSNQPQHF.

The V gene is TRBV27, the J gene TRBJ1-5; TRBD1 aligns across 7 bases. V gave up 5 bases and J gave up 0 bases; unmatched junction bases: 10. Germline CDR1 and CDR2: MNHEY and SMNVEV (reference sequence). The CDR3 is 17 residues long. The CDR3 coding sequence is TGTGCCAGCAGTCCTCCGGAGGGGGCTTATAGCAATCAGCCCCAGCATTTT. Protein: CASSPPEGAYSNQPQHF.

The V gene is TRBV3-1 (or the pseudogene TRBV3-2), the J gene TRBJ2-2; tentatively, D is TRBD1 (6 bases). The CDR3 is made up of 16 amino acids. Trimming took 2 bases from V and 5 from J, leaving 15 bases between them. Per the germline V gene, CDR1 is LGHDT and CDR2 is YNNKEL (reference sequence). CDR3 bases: TGTGCCAGCAGCCAAAGATCGGACAGAGGGACCGGGGAGCTGTTTTTT. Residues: CASSQRSDRGTGELFF.

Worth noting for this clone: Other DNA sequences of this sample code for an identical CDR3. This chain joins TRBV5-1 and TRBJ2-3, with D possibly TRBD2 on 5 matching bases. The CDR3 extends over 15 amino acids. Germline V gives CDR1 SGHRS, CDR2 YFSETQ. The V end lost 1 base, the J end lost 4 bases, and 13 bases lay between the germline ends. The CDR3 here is CASSLRGIGPDTQYF. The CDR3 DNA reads TGCGCCAGCAGCTTGCGGGGAATAGGGCCAGATACGCAGTATTTT.

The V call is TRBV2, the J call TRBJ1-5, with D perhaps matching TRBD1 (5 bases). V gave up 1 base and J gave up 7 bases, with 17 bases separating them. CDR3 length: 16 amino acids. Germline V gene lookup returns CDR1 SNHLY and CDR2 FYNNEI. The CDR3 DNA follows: TGTGCCAGCAGTGAAGGGGGCCTTAGGTCTGGGCAGCCCCAGCATTTT. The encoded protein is CASSEGGLRSGQPQHF.